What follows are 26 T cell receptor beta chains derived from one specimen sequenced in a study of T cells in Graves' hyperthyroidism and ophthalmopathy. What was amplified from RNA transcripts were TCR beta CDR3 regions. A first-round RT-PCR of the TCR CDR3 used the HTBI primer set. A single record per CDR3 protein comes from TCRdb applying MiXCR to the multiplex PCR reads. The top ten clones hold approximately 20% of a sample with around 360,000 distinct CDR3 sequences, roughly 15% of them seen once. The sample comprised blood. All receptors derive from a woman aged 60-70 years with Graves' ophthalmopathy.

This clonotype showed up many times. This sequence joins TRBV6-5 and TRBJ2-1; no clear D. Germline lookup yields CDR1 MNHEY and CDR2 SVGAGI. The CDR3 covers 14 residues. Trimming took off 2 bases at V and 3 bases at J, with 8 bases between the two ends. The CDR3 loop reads CASSYGQVYNEQFF. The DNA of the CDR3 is TGTGCCAGCAGTTACGGGCAGGTCTACAATGAGCAGTTCTTC.

The DNA for the CDR3 is TGTGCCAGCAGCCAAGGCGAGAGGGGCCGAGATGGGACCCAGTACTTC. It specifies CASSQGERGRDGTQYF. The rearrangement links TRBV4-2 to TRBJ2-5; D may match TRBD1 or TRBD2 (5 bases each). Trimming cost V 1 base and J 7 bases, with 19 bases left between them. The CDR3 covers 16 residues. The V gene's germline CDR1 is LGHNA and CDR2 YNFKEQ.

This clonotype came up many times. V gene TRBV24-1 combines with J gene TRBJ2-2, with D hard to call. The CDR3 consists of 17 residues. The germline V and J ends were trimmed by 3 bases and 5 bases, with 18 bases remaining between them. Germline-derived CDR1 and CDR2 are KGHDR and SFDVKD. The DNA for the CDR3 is TGTGCCACCAGTGATCTTGCTAGAGTAGGCGGAACCGGGGAGCTGTTTTTT. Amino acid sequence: CATSDLARVGGTGELFF.

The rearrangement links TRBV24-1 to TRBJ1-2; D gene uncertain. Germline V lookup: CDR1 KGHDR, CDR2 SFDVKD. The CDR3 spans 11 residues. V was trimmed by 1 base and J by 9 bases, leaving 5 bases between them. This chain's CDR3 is CATSDLQSYTF. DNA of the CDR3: TGTGCCACCAGTGATTTACAGAGCTACACCTTC.

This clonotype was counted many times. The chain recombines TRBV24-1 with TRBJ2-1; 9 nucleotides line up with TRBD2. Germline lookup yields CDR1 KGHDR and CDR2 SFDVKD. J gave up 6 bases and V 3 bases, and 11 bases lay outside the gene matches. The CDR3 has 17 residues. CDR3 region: CATSDPSPSGAPNEQFF. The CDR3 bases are TGTGCCACCAGTGATCCCTCGCCTAGCGGGGCCCCCAATGAGCAGTTCTTC.

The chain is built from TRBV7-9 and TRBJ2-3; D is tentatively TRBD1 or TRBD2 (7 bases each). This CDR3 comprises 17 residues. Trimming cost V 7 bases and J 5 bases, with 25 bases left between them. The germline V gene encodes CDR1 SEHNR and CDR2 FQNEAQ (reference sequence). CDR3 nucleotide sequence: TGTGCCAGCACCCCCCGGGGAGGGGGCCCAATCGTAGATACGCAGTATTTT. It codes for CASTPRGGGPIVDTQYF.

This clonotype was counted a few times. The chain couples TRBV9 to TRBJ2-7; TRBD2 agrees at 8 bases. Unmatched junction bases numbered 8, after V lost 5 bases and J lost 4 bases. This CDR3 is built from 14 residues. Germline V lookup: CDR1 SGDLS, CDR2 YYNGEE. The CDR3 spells CASSSRGRPYEQYF. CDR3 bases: TGTGCCAGCAGTTCCCGCGGGAGGCCTTACGAGCAGTACTTC.

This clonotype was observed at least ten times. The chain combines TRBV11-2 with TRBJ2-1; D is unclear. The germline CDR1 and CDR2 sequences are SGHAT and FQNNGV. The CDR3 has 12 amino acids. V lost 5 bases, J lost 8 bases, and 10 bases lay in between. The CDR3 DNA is TGTGCCAGCAGCCACCAGATGGATGAGCAGTTCTTC. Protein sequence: CASSHQMDEQFF.

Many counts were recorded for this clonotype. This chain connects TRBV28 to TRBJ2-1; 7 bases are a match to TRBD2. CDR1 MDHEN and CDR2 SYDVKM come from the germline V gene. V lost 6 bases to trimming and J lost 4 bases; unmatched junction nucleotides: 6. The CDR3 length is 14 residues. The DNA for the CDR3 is TGTGCCAGCAGCTCCCTGCGGGGGTACAATGAGCAGTTCTTC. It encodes CASSSLRGYNEQFF.

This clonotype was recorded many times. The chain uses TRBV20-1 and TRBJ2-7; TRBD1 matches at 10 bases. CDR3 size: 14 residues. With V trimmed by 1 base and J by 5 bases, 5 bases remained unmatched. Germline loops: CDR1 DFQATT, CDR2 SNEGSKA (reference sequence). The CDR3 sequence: CSARGRDRGHEQYF. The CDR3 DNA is TGCAGTGCTAGAGGCCGGGACAGGGGTCACGAGCAGTACTTC.

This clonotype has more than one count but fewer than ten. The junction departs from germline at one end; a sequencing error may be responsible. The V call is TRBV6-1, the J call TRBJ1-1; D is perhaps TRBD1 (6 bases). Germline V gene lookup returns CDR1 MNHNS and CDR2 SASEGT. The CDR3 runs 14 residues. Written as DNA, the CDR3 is TGTGCCAGCAGGACCGGGACACCGAACGCTGAAGCTTTCTTT. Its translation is CASRTGTPNAEAFF.

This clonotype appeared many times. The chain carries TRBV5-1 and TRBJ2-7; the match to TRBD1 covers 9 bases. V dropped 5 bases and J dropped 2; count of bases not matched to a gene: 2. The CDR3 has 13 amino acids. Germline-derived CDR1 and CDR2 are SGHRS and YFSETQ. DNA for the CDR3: TGCGCCAGCAGGACAGGGGGAACCTACGAGCAGTACTTC. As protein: CASRTGGTYEQYF.

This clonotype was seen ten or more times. The CDR3 spells CASSPGDRAETQYF. The CDR3 DNA sequence: TGTGCCAGCTCACCAGGGGACAGAGCAGAGACCCAGTACTTC. The chain recombines TRBV18 with TRBJ2-5; 7 nucleotides agree with TRBD1. The CDR3 totals 14 residues. Looked up from germline, CDR1 is KGHSH and CDR2 is LQKENI. Trimming removed 2 bases from V and 4 bases from J; junction bases left unmatched: 4.

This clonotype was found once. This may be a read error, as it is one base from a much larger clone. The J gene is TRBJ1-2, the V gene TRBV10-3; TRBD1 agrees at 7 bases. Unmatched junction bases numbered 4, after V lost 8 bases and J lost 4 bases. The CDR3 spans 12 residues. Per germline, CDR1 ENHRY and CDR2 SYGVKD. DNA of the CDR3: TGTGCCATCGGTGGGGACAGCTATGGCTACACCTTC. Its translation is CAIGGDSYGYTF.

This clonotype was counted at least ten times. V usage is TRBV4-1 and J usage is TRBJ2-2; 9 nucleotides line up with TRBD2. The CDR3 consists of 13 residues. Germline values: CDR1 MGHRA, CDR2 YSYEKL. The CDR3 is CVSRAGGTGELFF. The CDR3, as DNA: TGCGTCTCACGAGCGGGGGGCACCGGGGAGCTGTTTTTT.

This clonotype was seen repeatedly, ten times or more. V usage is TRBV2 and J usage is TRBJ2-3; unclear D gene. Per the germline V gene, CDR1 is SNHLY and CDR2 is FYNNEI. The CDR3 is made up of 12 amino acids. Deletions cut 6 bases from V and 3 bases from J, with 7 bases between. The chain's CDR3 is CASSTETDTQYF. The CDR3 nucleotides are TGTGCCAGCAGCACAGAAACAGATACGCAGTATTTT. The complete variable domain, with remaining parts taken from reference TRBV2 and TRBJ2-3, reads EPEVTQTPSHQVTQMGQEVILRCVPISNHLYFYWYRQILGQKVEFLVSFYNNEISEKSEIFDDQFSVERPDGSNFTLKIRSTKLEDSAMYFCASSTETDTQYFGPGTRLTVL.

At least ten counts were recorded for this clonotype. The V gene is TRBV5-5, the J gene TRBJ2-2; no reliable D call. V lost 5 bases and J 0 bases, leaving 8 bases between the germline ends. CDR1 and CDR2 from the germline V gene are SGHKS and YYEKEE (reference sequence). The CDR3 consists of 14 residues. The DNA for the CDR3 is TGTGCCAGCAGTTTTGAGCCGAACACCGGGGAGCTGTTTTTT. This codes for CASSFEPNTGELFF.

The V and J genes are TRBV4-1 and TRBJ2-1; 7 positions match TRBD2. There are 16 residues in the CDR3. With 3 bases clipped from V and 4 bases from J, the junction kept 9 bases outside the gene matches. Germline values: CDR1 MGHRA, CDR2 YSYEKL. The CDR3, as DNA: TGCGCCAGCAGCCAGACCCCCAGCGGGGCTTACAATGAGCAGTTCTTC. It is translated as CASSQTPSGAYNEQFF.

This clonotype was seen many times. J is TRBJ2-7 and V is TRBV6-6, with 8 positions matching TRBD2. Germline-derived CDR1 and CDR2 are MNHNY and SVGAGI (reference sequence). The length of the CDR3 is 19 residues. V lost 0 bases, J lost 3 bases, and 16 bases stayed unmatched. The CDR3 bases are TGTGCCAGCAGTTACTCTCTCCTAGCGGGCGAAACCCAGAACTACGAGCAGTACTTC. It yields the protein CASSYSLLAGETQNYEQYF.

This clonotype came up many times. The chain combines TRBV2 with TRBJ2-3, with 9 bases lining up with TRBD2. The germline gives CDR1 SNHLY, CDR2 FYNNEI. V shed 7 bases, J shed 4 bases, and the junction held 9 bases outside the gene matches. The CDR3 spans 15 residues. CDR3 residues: CASTLAGVVPDTQYF. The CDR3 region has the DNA TGTGCCAGCACCTTAGCGGGAGTTGTCCCAGATACGCAGTATTTT.

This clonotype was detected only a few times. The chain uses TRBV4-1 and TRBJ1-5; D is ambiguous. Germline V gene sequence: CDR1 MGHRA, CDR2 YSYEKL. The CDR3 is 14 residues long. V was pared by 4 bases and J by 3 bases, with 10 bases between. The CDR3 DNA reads TGCGCCAGCAGCCCGGGCCTAATCAATCAGCCCCAGCATTTT. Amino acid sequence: CASSPGLINQPQHF.

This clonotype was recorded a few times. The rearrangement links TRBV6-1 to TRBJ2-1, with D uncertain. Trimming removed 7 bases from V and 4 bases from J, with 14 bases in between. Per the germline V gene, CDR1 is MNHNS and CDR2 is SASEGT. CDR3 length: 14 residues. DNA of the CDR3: TGTGCCAGCATAGGAGCAGAAGCTTACAATGAGCAGTTCTTC. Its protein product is CASIGAEAYNEQFF.

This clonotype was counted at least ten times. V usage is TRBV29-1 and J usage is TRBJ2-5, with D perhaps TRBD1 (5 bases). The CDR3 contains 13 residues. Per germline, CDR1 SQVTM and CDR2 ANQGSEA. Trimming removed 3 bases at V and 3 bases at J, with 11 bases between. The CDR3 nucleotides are TGCAGCGTTGAGACAGACACCGAAGAGACCCAGTACTTC. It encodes CSVETDTEETQYF.

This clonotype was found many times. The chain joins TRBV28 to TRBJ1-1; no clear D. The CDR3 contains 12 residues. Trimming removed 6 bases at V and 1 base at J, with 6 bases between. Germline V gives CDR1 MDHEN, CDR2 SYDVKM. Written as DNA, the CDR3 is TGTGCCAGCAGGCGACCGAACACTGAAGCTTTCTTT. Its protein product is CASRRPNTEAFF.

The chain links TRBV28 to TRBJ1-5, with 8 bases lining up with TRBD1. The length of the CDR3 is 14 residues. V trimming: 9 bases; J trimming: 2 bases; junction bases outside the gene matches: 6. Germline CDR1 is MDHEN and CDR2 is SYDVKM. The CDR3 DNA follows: TGTGCCAGTCAGGGGGCGCCGGGCAATCAGCCCCAGCATTTT. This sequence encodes CASQGAPGNQPQHF.

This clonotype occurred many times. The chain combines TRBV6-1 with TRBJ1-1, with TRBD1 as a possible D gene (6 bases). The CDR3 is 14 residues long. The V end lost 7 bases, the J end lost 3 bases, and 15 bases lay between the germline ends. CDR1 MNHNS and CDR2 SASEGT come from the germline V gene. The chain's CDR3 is CASIPQGWDTEAFF. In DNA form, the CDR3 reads TGTGCCAGCATTCCACAGGGCTGGGACACTGAAGCTTTCTTT.